This T cell receptor (beta chain) was recorded in a study of shared T cell receptors in the human thymus (dated by TCRdb to about 2021). Regarding the complete study: The study examined how self-reactive, shared T-cell receptor alpha chains are generated in the human thymus.

Comment on this clone: Its specific antigen is unknown. No base qualities exist here, and no much larger clone lies one base off it.

From the cysteine through the phenylalanine, the CDR3 covers 15 amino acids. This entry keeps only the CDR3 DNA: 45 bases, framed from base 1. The germline V gene sets CDR1 to SNHLY and CDR2 to FYNNEI. Ends trimmed: V by 3 bases, J by 4 bases; bases unmatched to a gene: 5. The protocol used for the library was the immunoSEQ multiplex PCR assay. The source is immuneACCESS, and TCRdb retained only in-frame sequences with V and J called. Part of the clones is not carried over; for the studies checked, unresolved V genes explain less than half of this, and the remainder is unexplained. This sample gives hundreds of thousands of clones in total; about 87% of them show up just once. The top ten clonotypes cover 0.0094% of the sample. This sample was also put to use in a study of human thymus T cells. As the second study states: Immunologically healthy infants undergoing open corrective cardiac surgery for congenital heart defects in Finland were used as donors. Thymus tissue was obtained as surgical resects removed during corrective cardiac surgery. Usage of V and J gene segments appeared to be biased in both the thymic and the peripheral blood repertoires. The related research found that thymic TCR repertoires overlapped highly between unrelated individuals. TCR alpha and beta repertoires from seven to nine infant thymus samples and four related peripheral blood samples were characterized in the study. The cohort included six male and a couple of female infants, with donor ages spanning 7 to 244 days. Thymocytes were mechanically released from the tissue and were stored as pellets of about 9-33 million cells at -70 degrees C. A QIAsymphony instrument was used to extract genomic DNA from frozen cell pellets. TCRB and TCRAD loci were amplified from a standardized quantity of quality-controlled genomic DNA using the immunoSEQ multiplex PCR assay. The amplicons covered the V(D)J region and were long enough to include the CDR3 and to identify the V and J genes. Through the commercial immunoSEQ service, the amplicons were sequenced on an Illumina platform. Primer bias and sequencing errors were corrected as previously described, and TCRAD and TCRB were defined on the basis of the IMGT database. Repertoires were analysed with immunoSEQ Analyzer 3.0 and VDJTools, covering basic statistics, V/J segment usage, diversity estimates, rarefaction and pairwise overlap. Chao1, ChaoE, Efron-Thisted, Shannon and inverse Simpson indices were used to estimate diversity, which was also estimated on datasets down-sampled to the smallest sample. Repertoire overlap was determined by strict matching of CDR3 nucleotide sequence, V gene and J gene, and Jaccard-based multidimensional scaling clustering was applied. Thymus samples yielded on average around 850,000 unique TCRB clonotypes, compared with roughly 80,000 from blood samples.

This TCR derives from a boy younger than two with a congenital heart defect. Donor details come from another sample of the same person, matched by shared clones. The sequenced material came from thymocytes. The sequence links TRBV2 to TRBJ2-2, and 7 bases in between align with TRBD2. The CDR3 reads as follows: CASSEGREGTGELFF. The DNA is as follows: TGTGCCAGCAGTGAGGGGAGGGAGGGCACCGGGGAGCTGTTTTTT.